This passage covers 25 T cell receptor beta chains from one sample sequenced in a study of blood T cell repertoires in COVID-19. TCRdb's copy holds only in-frame clones and misses some; the assay was immunoSEQ multiplex PCR. Counted here are roughly 200,000 clones, approximately 88% occurring once; the ten biggest clones make up about 7%. Sequencing was performed on peripheral blood. The receptors come from a woman between 40 and 55 years old with COVID-19, enrolled during active disease.

The chain carries TRBV6-4 and TRBJ2-3, with 10 bases lining up with TRBD1. CDR3 length: 15 amino acids. With V trimmed by 6 bases and J by 1 base, 4 bases remained unmatched. From germline, CDR1 is MRHNA and CDR2 SNTAGT. The CDR3 DNA follows: TGTGCCAGCAGCGGTGGGACAGGGGGCACAGATACGCAGTATTTT. Residues: CASSGGTGGTDTQYF.

J is TRBJ2-3 and V is TRBV29-1; D gene uncertain. The germline V gene has CDR1 SQVTM and CDR2 ANQGSEA. This CDR3 contains 12 residues. V was clipped by 2 bases and J by 0 bases, with 3 bases between them. The chain's CDR3 is CSVELSTDTQYF. Written as DNA, the CDR3 is TGCAGCGTTGAATTAAGCACAGATACGCAGTATTTT.

There are many counts of this clone. The V gene is TRBV27, the J gene TRBJ1-6; the match to TRBD1 covers 9 bases. Germline lookup yields CDR1 MNHEY and CDR2 SMNVEV (reference sequence). This CDR3 comprises 14 residues. V trimming: 6 bases; J trimming: 10 bases; junction bases outside the gene matches: 7. This chain's CDR3 is CASRRGQGDSPLHF. As DNA, the CDR3 is TGTGCCAGCAGGAGGGGACAGGGAGACTCACCCCTCCACTTT.

This sequence joins TRBV5-1 and TRBJ2-1; maybe TRBD2 (6 bases). This CDR3 is 16 amino acids long. Germline CDR1 SGHRS, CDR2 YFSETQ. Trimming shortened V by 0 bases and J by 9 bases, and 19 bases separated the two germline ends. The CDR3 sequence is CASSLATTRGFSEQFF. As DNA, the CDR3 is TGCGCCAGCAGCTTGGCCACGACTAGGGGTTTCAGTGAGCAGTTCTTC. The whole variable domain, remainder taken from reference TRBV5-1 and TRBJ2-1, is KAGVTQTPRYLIKTRGQQVTLSCSPISGHRSVSWYQQTPGQGLQFLFEYFSETQRNKGNFPGRFSGRQFSNSRSEMNVSTLELGDSALYLCASSLATTRGFSEQFFGPGTRLTVL.

This clone has a handful of counts. The gene calls are TRBV5-7 and TRBJ1-4; unclear D gene. TRBV5-7 is assigned to the ORF class and has an uncertain function. Between the trimmed V and J ends, which lost 4 bases and 8 bases, there was a span of 21 bases. The CDR3 contains 16 residues. The CDR3 DNA follows: TGTGCCAGCAGCCGGCCCCCCTTCGGGGTGTCCGAAAAACTGTTTTTT. Translated: CASSRPPFGVSEKLFF.

This clone was observed once. The CDR3 spells CASSLGAGAKNIQYF. CDR3 coding DNA: TGTGCCAGCAGCTTGGGGGCAGGGGCGAAAAACATTCAGTACTTC. J is TRBJ2-4 and V is TRBV5-4; maybe TRBD1 (6 bases). The CDR3 covers 15 residues. Per germline, CDR1 SGHNT and CDR2 YYREEE (reference sequence). The V end was cut by 0 bases, the J end by 4 bases, with 11 bases between. The full variable domain, with the rest looked up from reference TRBV5-4 and TRBJ2-4, is ETGVTQSPTHLIKTRGQQVTLRCSSQSGHNTVSWYQQALGQGPQFIFQYYREEENGRGNFPPRFSGLQFPNYSSELNVNALELDDSALYLCASSLGAGAKNIQYFGAGTRLSVL.

The chain combines TRBV24-1 with TRBJ2-2, with D possibly TRBD2 on 6 matching bases. The CDR3 length is 15 residues. V was clipped by 4 bases and J by 2 bases, with 10 bases between them. The V gene's germline CDR1 is KGHDR and CDR2 SFDVKD. CDR3 residues: CATSDLSGNTGELFF. The CDR3 DNA is TGTGCCACCAGTGACCTTAGCGGTAACACCGGGGAGCTGTTTTTT.

This clone appeared a single time. The gene calls are TRBV7-8 and TRBJ2-7; 7 bases line up with TRBD1. The CDR3 spans 14 residues. Germline lookup yields CDR1 SGHVS and CDR2 FQNEAQ. With 6 bases clipped from V and 5 bases from J, the junction kept 10 bases outside the gene matches. The CDR3 DNA sequence: TGTGCCAGCAGACAGGGGCCAAGGTGGAACGAGCAGTACTTC. Its protein product is CASRQGPRWNEQYF.

V is TRBV27 and J is TRBJ1-2, with 8 bases that match TRBD1. Trimming took 4 bases from V and 6 from J; bases not matched to a gene: 10. This CDR3 has 15 residues. Germline V gene sequence: CDR1 MNHEY, CDR2 SMNVEV (reference sequence). Here the CDR3 reads CASSSVPAGGHGYTF. The DNA of the CDR3 is TGTGCCAGCAGTTCGGTTCCTGCAGGGGGCCATGGCTACACCTTC.

The chain links TRBV27 to TRBJ2-6, with a tentative D call TRBD2 (5 bases). The germline V gene encodes CDR1 MNHEY and CDR2 SMNVEV (reference sequence). The CDR3 is made up of 17 amino acids. V lost 3 bases to trimming and J lost 4 bases, with 16 bases between them. For the CDR3, the DNA is TGTGCCAGCAGTTTTAGGCGGGCGGTGACCGGGGCCAACGTCCTGACTTTC. Translation gives CASSFRRAVTGANVLTF.

This clone was seen at least ten times. CDR3: CASSDRQGKPYEQYF. CDR3 nucleotide sequence: TGTGCCAGCAGTGATCGACAGGGAAAGCCCTACGAGCAGTACTTC. The chain combines TRBV6-1 with TRBJ2-7; 7 nucleotides match TRBD1. The germline gives CDR1 MNHNS, CDR2 SASEGT. J was trimmed by 2 bases and V by 3 bases; bases with no gene match: 7. CDR3 size: 15 residues.

The J gene is TRBJ1-3, the V gene TRBV19; 8 nucleotides match TRBD1. V dropped 4 bases and J dropped 2; count of bases not matched to a gene: 1. Germline V gene sequence: CDR1 LNHDA, CDR2 SQIVND (reference sequence). The CDR3 contains 14 residues. CDR3 DNA: TGTGCCAGTAGTACAGGGGGCACTGGAAACACCATATATTTT. Protein sequence: CASSTGGTGNTIYF.

This clone was seen repeatedly, ten times or more. The chain couples TRBV5-6 to TRBJ2-2; D remains unclear. Deletions cut 4 bases from V and 6 bases from J, with 7 bases between. Germline-derived CDR1 and CDR2 are SGHDT and YYEEEE. The CDR3 runs 12 residues. The CDR3 coding sequence is TGTGCCAGCAGCCCCACGGCCGGGGAGCTGTTTTTT. Translation gives CASSPTAGELFF.

This chain joins TRBV20-1 and TRBJ1-1; the D gene is possibly TRBD1 (5 bases). The CDR3 extends over 11 amino acids. In germline, CDR1 is DFQATT, CDR2 SNEGSKA (reference sequence). V lost 5 bases, J lost 7 bases, and 11 bases lay in between. The CDR3 nucleotides read TGCAGTGCTCATGGCGGGGGTGAAGCTTTCTTT. It is translated as CSAHGGGEAFF.

CDR3 in amino acids: CASSEGVSNYGYTF. CDR3 DNA: TGTGCCAGCAGTGAAGGGGTCTCTAACTATGGCTACACCTTC. The chain combines TRBV6-4 with TRBJ1-2; D might be TRBD1 (5 bases). This CDR3 region has 14 residues. V lost 3 bases, J lost 0 bases, and 8 bases lay in between. Germline V gene lookup returns CDR1 MRHNA and CDR2 SNTAGT.

The J gene is TRBJ2-7, the V gene TRBV25-1; TRBD1 matches at 7 bases. With 8 bases clipped from V and 2 bases from J, the junction kept 12 bases outside the gene matches. Germline lookup yields CDR1 MGHDK and CDR2 SYGVNS. CDR3 length: 15 residues. This chain's CDR3 is CASGRNRDSAYEQYF. CDR3 DNA: TGTGCCAGCGGAAGGAACAGGGACAGTGCCTACGAGCAGTACTTC.

The J gene is TRBJ1-2, the V gene TRBV27; D is undetermined. V lost 0 bases and J lost 4, with 9 bases in between. This CDR3 is 14 amino acids long. The germline V gene encodes CDR1 MNHEY and CDR2 SMNVEV (reference sequence). This chain's CDR3 is CASSLSGTAYGYTF. CDR3 DNA sequence: TGTGCCAGCAGTTTATCGGGTACAGCCTATGGCTACACCTTC.

V and J are TRBV19 and TRBJ2-1, with 9 bases fitting TRBD2. V shed 5 bases and J 7 bases; nucleotides not matched to a gene: 12. CDR1 and CDR2 (germline): LNHDA, SQIVND (reference sequence). This CDR3 is 16 amino acids long. In DNA form, the CDR3 reads TGTGCCAGTAGTTCGGGGGGGACTAGCTTCTTGAATGAGCAGTTCTTC. This gives the protein CASSSGGTSFLNEQFF.

This chain links TRBV5-4 with TRBJ2-4, with 8 bases fitting TRBD2. Trimming cost V 0 bases and J 1 base; bases outside gene matches: 9. Germline CDR1 SGHNT, CDR2 YYREEE (reference sequence). This CDR3 comprises 18 residues. The CDR3 sequence is CASSLAGGEVMAKNIQYF. The CDR3 nucleotides are TGTGCCAGCAGCTTGGCCGGGGGGGAGGTGATGGCCAAAAACATTCAGTACTTC.

The CDR3 loop is CASTATSLTGGVGYTF. CDR3 DNA: TGTGCCAGCACTGCGACCAGTCTAACAGGGGGCGTTGGCTACACCTTC. The chain is built from TRBV11-2 and TRBJ1-2, with 9 bases that match TRBD1. Germline V gene lookup returns CDR1 SGHAT and CDR2 FQNNGV. This CDR3 contains 16 residues. Unmatched junction bases numbered 16, after V lost 7 bases and J lost 7 bases.

This clone came up once. The chain has TRBV27 and TRBJ2-7; 12 nucleotides match TRBD2. Germline V gives CDR1 MNHEY, CDR2 SMNVEV (reference sequence). V shed 3 bases and J 5 bases; nucleotides not matched to a gene: 8. The CDR3 sequence is 16 residues long. The CDR3 bases are TGTGCCAGCAGTTTGTGGCTAGCGGGAGGGGCCCACGAGCAGTACTTC. This gives the protein CASSLWLAGGAHEQYF.

This clone has only one observation. The J gene is TRBJ2-5, the V gene TRBV12-3 or TRBV12-4; no definite D call. V lost 3 bases, J lost 4 bases, and 3 bases lay in between. This CDR3 has 11 residues. The CDR3 nucleotides read TGTGCCAGCAGTTTTAGAGAGACCCAGTACTTC. Translated: CASSFRETQYF.

The chain is built from TRBV19 and TRBJ2-1; tentative D call: TRBD2 (7 bases). CDR1 LNHDA and CDR2 SQIVND come from the germline V gene (reference sequence). The CDR3 extends over 13 amino acids. V was clipped by 9 bases and J by 9 bases, with 18 bases between them. In nucleotides, the CDR3 is TGTGCCAGCCACTTGGGGGGGCTCGGTGAGCAGTTCTTC. It specifies CASHLGGLGEQFF.

V usage is TRBV14 and J usage is TRBJ2-7; TRBD1 aligns across 7 bases. After removal of 1 base from V and 0 bases from J, the junction contained 6 bases not matched to a gene. The CDR3 is 16 residues long. CDR1 SGHDN and CDR2 FVKESK come from the germline V gene. The CDR3 sequence: CASSQAATGSSYEQYF. DNA for the CDR3: TGTGCCAGCAGCCAAGCGGCGACAGGGAGCTCCTACGAGCAGTACTTC.

In nucleotides, the CDR3 is TGTGCCAGCAGCGGCCTGGGAACAGGGGTAGACACTGAAGCTTTCTTT. It codes for CASSGLGTGVDTEAFF. This rearrangement joins TRBV7-3 to TRBJ1-1; 7 bases map to TRBD1. This CDR3 spans 16 amino acids. Trimming at V came to 5 bases and at J to 3 bases, leaving 12 bases not matched to a gene. Germline V gives CDR1 SGHTA, CDR2 FQGTGA.